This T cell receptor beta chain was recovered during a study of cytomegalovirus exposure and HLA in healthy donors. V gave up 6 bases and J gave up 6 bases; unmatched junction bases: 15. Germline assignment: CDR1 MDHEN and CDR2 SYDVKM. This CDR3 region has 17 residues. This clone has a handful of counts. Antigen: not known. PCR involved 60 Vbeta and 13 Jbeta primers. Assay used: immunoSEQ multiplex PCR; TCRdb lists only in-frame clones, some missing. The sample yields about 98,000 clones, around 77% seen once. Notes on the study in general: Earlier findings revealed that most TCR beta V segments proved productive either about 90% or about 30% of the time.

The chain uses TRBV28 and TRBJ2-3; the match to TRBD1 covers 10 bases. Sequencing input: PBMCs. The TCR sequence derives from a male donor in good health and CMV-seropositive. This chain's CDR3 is CASSSGTGVVGRDTQYF. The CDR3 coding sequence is TGTGCCAGCAGCTCCGGGACAGGGGTCGTCGGGAGGGATACGCAGTATTTT.